Presented here are 9 T cell receptor beta chains from one specimen sequenced in a study of T cells expressing NK-cell markers. TCRdb reprocessed the 5' RACE reads, with one entry per CDR3 protein and no DNA. Seen in this sample are a few hundred thousand distinct CDR3 sequences; the ten most common clones hold less than 4.5%. Material for sequencing was blood T cells: a sorted CD56 or NKG2C T cell subset, CD4+ or CD8+ T cells, or bulk PBMC T cells (not recorded which). These receptors were obtained from a man younger than 35 in good health.

V and J are TRBV10-3 and TRBJ2-1; lacking DNA, the TRBD1 call made by TCRdb goes unchecked. In germline, CDR1 is ENHRY, CDR2 SYGVKD. The CDR3 sequence is 15 residues long. The CDR3 loop is CAISGGLQVDNEQFF.

V and J are TRBV30 and TRBJ2-7; as DNA is missing, the TRBD2 call by TCRdb cannot be tested. Germline lookup yields CDR1 GTSNPN and CDR2 SVGIG (reference sequence). CDR3 length: 17 residues. The CDR3 region is CAWIQTPFAGGPYEQYF.

The gene calls are TRBV12-3 or TRBV12-4 and TRBJ2-1. The CDR3 runs 11 residues. CDR3 amino acids: CASTKGTELFF.

The CDR3: CASRWTGVSNYGYTF. The chain combines TRBV5-1 with TRBJ1-2; the TRBD1 assignment by TCRdb is unverifiable without DNA. CDR3 size: 15 residues. Germline CDR1 reads SGHRS; CDR2 reads YFSETQ. The variable domain in full, with the rest retrieved from reference TRBV5-1 and TRBJ1-2, is KAGVTQTPRYLIKTRGQQVTLSCSPISGHRSVSWYQQTPGQGLQFLFEYFSETQRNKGNFPGRFSGRQFSNSRSEMNVSTLELGDSALYLCASRWTGVSNYGYTFGSGTRLTVV.

The chain combines TRBV4-1 with TRBJ2-3; TCRdb's D gene call, TRBD2, goes unchecked for lack of DNA. From germline, CDR1 is MGHRA and CDR2 YSYEKL. The CDR3 has 17 residues. The CDR3 loop is CASSQEGQPSQADTQYF.

This sequence joins TRBV24-1 and TRBJ1-1; the D gene TCRdb calls, TRBD1, cannot be checked with no DNA. The CDR3 length is 15 residues. In germline, CDR1 is KGHDR, CDR2 SFDVKD. The CDR3 loop is CATNDGRGTNTEAFF.

V is TRBV9 and J is TRBJ2-3; TCRdb returns TRBD1, unconfirmable since there is no DNA. The CDR3 consists of 14 residues. CDR1 SGDLS and CDR2 YYNGEE come from the germline V gene. The CDR3 sequence is CASSAARLDGTQYF.

This chain uses TRBV12-3 or TRBV12-4 with TRBJ2-1; TCRdb's D call of TRBD2 is untestable without DNA. The CDR3 runs 14 residues. The CDR3 loop reads CASSLLRSDAEQFF.

The CDR3 loop is CASSLVPGTGVQPQHF. The rearrangement links TRBV5-1 to TRBJ1-5; lacking DNA, the TRBD1 call made by TCRdb goes unchecked. The CDR3 totals 16 residues. Germline V CDR1 and CDR2: SGHRS, YFSETQ.